A selection of T cell receptor beta chains follows, all from one sample in a study of blood T cell repertoires in COVID-19. TCRdb's table, derived via immunoSEQ multiplex PCR, lists solely in-frame clones and lacks some. The table lists some 66,000 clones, roughly 90% of them singletons. Sequencing was carried out using peripheral blood. The receptors were gathered from a woman aged 55-69 years with acute or convalescent COVID-19. CDR3s include the opening cysteine and the closing phenylalanine or tryptophan. The order of the fields is J gene, V gene, clone size, D gene, CDR3 DNA, CDR3 protein. A D gene is named only where the DNA matches it firmly. Clone size is stated in some rows and not others, as once, few, many or a class when expanded.

TRBJ1-6,TRBV7-3,.,TRBD1,TGTGCCAGCAGCTCGGGACAGGGGGCGCCCCCCCTCCACTTT,CASSSGQGAPPLHF
TRBJ1-2,TRBV15,.,TRBD1,TGTGCCACCAGCAGAGAACAGACAGGGGTCTATGGCTACACCTTC,CATSREQTGVYGYTF
TRBJ1-6,TRBV6-6,.,.,TGTGCCAGCAGTTTGCCGGAGGATTCACCCCTCCACTTT,CASSLPEDSPLHF
TRBJ2-5,TRBV6-2/TRBV6-3,.,TRBD2,TGTGCCAGCAGTTACAGTCGGGGGGTGGAAGAGACCCAGTACTTC,CASSYSRGVEETQYF
TRBJ1-2,TRBV4-1,.,TRBD1,TGCGCCAGCAGCCAAGAGAGGACAGGGCTTAACTATGGCTACACCTTC,CASSQERTGLNYGYTF
TRBJ2-2,TRBV6-5,.,TRBD2,TGTGCCAGCATACTAGCGGGAGGGAACGGGGAGCTGTTTTTT,CASILAGGNGELFF
TRBJ2-5,TRBV11-2,.,TRBD1,TGTGCCAGCAGCCCACAGGGGTATGGGGAGACCCAGTACTTC,CASSPQGYGETQYF
TRBJ1-5,TRBV6-1,.,TRBD1,TGTGCCAGCAGTGACCCCCCGGGGACAGGGAGGGATCAGCCCCAGCATTTT,CASSDPPGTGRDQPQHF
TRBJ2-1,TRBV6-4,once,TRBD2,TGTGCCAGCAGCCGGGGACTAGCGACTTACAATGAGCAGTTCTTC,CASSRGLATYNEQFF
TRBJ2-5,TRBV9,.,.,TGTGCCAGCAGCGTCTACGGAGCGGCCCAGTACTTC,CASSVYGAAQYF
TRBJ1-1,TRBV4-2,.,.,TGTGCCAGCAGCCCTGACCGGGACACTGAAGCTTTCTTT,CASSPDRDTEAFF
TRBJ1-3,TRBV6-5,.,.,TGTGCCAGCAGCCCCAGCGGGGTTGCGGGAAACACCATATATTTT,CASSPSGVAGNTIYF
TRBJ1-4,TRBV5-1,.,.,TGCGCCAGCAGATTGGGCGGGGGGCAAGGTGAAAAACTGTTTTTT,CASRLGGGQGEKLFF
TRBJ1-5,TRBV4-3,.,.,TGCGCCAGCAGCCAAGAATGGCGAGGTCAGCCCCAGCATTTT,CASSQEWRGQPQHF
TRBJ1-2,TRBV6-1,once,.,TGTGCCAGCAGTGAGCGGGGGAATGGCTACACCTTC,CASSERGNGYTF
TRBJ2-5,TRBV5-1,.,.,TGCGCCAGCAGCTTGGGCGCTAGCGACCTGGAGACCCAGTACTTC,CASSLGASDLETQYF
TRBJ1-2,TRBV9,once,TRBD1,TGTGCCAGCAGCGTAAGGACAGGGGCAGGTGGCTACACCTTC,CASSVRTGAGGYTF
TRBJ2-1,TRBV7-2,.,.,TGTGCCAGCAGCTTAGGTTTTAGCGCGTACAATGAGCAGTTCTTC,CASSLGFSAYNEQFF
TRBJ1-1,TRBV27,.,TRBD1,TGTGCCAGCAGTTTAAGACAGGGCCGGCCGTGGTTT,CASSLRQGRPWF
TRBJ2-2,TRBV27,.,TRBD2,TGTGCCAGCAGTTTCTTAACCGGGACTACCCTTACCGGGGAGCTGTTTTTT,CASSFLTGTTLTGELFF
TRBJ1-3,TRBV19,.,TRBD1,TGTGCCAGTAGTATGACAGGGCGCTCTGGAAACACCATATATTTT,CASSMTGRSGNTIYF